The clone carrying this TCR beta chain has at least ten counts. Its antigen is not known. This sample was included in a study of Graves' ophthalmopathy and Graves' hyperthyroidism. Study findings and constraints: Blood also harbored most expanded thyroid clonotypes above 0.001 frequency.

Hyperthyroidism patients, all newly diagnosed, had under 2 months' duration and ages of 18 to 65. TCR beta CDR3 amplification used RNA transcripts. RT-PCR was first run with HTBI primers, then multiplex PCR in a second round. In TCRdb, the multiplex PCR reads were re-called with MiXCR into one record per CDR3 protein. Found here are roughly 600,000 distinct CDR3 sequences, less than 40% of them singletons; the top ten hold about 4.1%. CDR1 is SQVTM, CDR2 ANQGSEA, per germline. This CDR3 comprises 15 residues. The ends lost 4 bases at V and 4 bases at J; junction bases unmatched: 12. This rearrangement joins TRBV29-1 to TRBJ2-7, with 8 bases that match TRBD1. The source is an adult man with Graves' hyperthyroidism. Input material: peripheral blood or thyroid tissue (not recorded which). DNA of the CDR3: TGCAGCGTTGCCAGGGGGCCACGTGCGGATTACGAGCAGTACTTC. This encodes CSVARGPRADYEQYF.